This record covers a single TCR beta chain. Its binding antigen is unknown. Within one base of it there is no much larger clone, and no base qualities were kept. Based on the germline V gene, the CDR1 and CDR2 sequences are MNHNS and SASEGT. CDR3 length: 19 amino acids, cysteine to phenylalanine. The read is trimmed to its CDR3 DNA, 57 bases read in frame from base 1. Trimming accounts for 4 bases at V and 5 bases at J, while the number of junction bases matched to no gene is 10. These data come from a study of PD-L1 blockade in urothelial cancer (dated by TCRdb to about 2017). Regarding the research as a whole: Every patient began therapy in 2014 and was given atezolizumab 1,200 mg intravenously every 3 weeks. About nine tenths of the roughly 29 patients were males with bladder-origin urothelial cancer, and 18 of 29 reported a prior smoking history. An ECOG performance status of 0 or 1 was recorded for the patients, and 0 to 3 prior chemotherapy regimens had been received by the patients. Blood samples were analyzed at two time points: 3 weeks after treatment start (second dose) and 6 weeks after treatment start. Blood samples gave a median of about 130,000 T cells and tens of thousands of unique TCRs, with a median clonality of roughly 0.081. Somatic, immune and clinical correlates of response to PD-L1 blockade with atezolizumab in urothelial cancer were the focus of an exploratory multi-omic analysis. Pretreatment tumor samples, along with matched peripheral blood collected serially before and after atezolizumab treatment, underwent TCR sequencing. Durable clinical benefit was defined as a progression-free survival longer than 6 months, and TCR features were additionally tested against progression-free survival and overall survival. In the same patients, pretreatment tumors underwent whole exome sequencing and RNA sequencing in addition to TCR sequencing. Fewer than ten patients reached durable clinical benefit, while 20 patients did not. Some 29 patients had pretreatment blood TCR-seq, about 25 had at least one posttreatment blood collection, and about 25 had tumor TCR-seq.

To estimate absolute template abundance from read counts, synthetic TCR analog templates were spiked into each PCR. Using the immunoSEQ assay, TCRbeta CDR3 regions were amplified from genomic DNA with bias-controlled V and J gene primers. Sequencing of rearranged TCRbeta segments was done at approximately 20X coverage. Per the authors' processing: Sequencing errors were corrected by clustering, and CDR3s were annotated against IMGT so that V, D and J genes could be assigned. Out-of-frame and stop-codon sequences were excluded, and only productive TCRbeta rearrangements were used in downstream analyses. Clonality was computed as one minus Shannon entropy normalized by the log of the number of unique productive sequences. Fisher's exact test with Benjamini-Hochberg correction, using a cutoff of adjusted p below 0.01, was how clones that differed between time points or between blood and tumor were identified. The immuneACCESS repertoire file appears here via TCRdb, limited to in-frame rearrangements. These files lack a portion of the clones; in checked studies, under half of the deficit traces to unresolved V genes, and the cause of the others is not known. V and J calls and clone size are given by that table; D and trimming were obtained from the DNA. The sample profile shows 40,000 to 50,000 clones; around four fifths of them were found once. The ten biggest clones cover over 3% of the sample.

The research as a whole found: At 3 weeks after the start of treatment, tumor-associated TCR clones in peripheral blood had expanded more in patients with durable benefit (n of about 20, p = 0.022). Small sample size (n ≈ 28) and many exploratory analyses mean the results are intended to be hypothesis-generating. A pretreatment peripheral blood TCR clonality below the median was linked to improved progression-free and overall survival.

The time point label, as the study defines it: pretreatment peripheral blood. The cohort comprised fewer than 35 patients with locally advanced or metastatic urothelial carcinoma treated at Memorial Sloan Kettering on a trial protocol. Peripheral blood mononuclear cells were collected pretreatment and during treatment, with between 1 and 8 total time points per patient. The Qiagen DNeasy Blood extraction kit was used to purify genomic DNA from total PBMCs and from tumor samples. PBMCs were collected pretreatment and during treatment, and were isolated and stored as previously described. The chain is encoded by TRBV6-1 joined to TRBJ2-2, and TRBD2 aligns with 16 junction nucleotides. The specimen was PBMCs, collected around atezolizumab (anti-PD-L1) treatment. The receptor's source is a man aged 70-80 years with urothelial cancer. At the DNA level, the sequence is TGTGCCAGCAGTGCGGGACTAGCGGGAGGGCCTTTCCCGACCGGGGAGCTGTTTTTT. Its protein product is CASSAGLAGGPFPTGELFF.